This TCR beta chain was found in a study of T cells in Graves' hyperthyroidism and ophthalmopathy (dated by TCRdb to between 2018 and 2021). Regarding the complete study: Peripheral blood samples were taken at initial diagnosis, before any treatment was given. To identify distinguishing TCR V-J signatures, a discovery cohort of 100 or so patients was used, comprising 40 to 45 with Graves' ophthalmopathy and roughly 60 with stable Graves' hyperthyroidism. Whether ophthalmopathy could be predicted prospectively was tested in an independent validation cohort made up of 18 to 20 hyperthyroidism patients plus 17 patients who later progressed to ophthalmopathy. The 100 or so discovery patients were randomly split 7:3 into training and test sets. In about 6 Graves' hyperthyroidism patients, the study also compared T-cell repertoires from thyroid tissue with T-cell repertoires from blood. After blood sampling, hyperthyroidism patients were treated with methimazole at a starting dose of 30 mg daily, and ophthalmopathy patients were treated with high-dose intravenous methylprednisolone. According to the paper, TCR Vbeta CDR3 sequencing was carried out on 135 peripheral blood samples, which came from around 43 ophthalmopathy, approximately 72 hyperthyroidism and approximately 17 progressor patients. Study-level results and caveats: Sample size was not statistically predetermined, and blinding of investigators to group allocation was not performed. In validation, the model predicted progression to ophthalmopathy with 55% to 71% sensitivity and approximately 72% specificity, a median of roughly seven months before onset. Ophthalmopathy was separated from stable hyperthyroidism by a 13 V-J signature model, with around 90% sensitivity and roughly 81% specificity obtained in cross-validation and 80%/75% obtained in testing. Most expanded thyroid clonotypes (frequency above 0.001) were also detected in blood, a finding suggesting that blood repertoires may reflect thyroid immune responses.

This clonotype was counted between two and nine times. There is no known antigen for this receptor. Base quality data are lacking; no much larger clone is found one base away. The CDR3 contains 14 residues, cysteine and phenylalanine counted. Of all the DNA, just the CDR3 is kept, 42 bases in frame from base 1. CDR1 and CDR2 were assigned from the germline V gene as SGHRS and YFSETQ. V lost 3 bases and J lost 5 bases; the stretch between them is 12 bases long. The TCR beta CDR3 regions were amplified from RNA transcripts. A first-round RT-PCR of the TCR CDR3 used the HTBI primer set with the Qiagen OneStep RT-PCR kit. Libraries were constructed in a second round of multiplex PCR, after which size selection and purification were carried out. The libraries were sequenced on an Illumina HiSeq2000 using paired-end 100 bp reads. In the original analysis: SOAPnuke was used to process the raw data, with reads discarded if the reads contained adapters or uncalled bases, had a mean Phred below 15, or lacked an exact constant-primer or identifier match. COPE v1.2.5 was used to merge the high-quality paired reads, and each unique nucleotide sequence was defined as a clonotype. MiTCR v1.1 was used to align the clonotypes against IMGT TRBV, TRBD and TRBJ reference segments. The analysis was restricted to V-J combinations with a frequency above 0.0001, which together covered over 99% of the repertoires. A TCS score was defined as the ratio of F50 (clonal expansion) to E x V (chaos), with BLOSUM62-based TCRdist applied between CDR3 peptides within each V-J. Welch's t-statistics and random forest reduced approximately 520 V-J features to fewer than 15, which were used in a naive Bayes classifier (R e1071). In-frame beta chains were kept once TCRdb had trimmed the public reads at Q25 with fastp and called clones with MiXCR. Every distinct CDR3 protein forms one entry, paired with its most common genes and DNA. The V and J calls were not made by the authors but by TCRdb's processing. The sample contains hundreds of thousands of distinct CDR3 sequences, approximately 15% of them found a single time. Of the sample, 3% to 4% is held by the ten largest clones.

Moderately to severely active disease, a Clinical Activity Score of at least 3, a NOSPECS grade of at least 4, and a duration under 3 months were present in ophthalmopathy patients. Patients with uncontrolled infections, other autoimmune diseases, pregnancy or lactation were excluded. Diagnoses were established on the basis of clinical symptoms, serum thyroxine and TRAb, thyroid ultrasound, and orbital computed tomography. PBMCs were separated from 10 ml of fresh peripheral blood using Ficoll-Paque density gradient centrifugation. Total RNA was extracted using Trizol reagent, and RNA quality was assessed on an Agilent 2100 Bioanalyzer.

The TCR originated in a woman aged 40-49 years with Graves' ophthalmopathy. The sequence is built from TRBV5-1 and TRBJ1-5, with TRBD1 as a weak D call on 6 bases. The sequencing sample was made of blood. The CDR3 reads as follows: CASSSRGADQPQHF. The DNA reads TGCGCCAGCAGCTCCAGGGGAGCGGATCAGCCCCAGCATTTT.